The rows below give T cell receptor beta chains drawn from one sample of a study of beta chain features in type 1 diabetes. Libraries were prepared by immunoSEQ multiplex PCR; TCRdb keeps only in-frame clonotypes and omits some of them. This sample has roughly 310,000 clones, with approximately 11% found just once. The specimen sequenced was naive CD4+ T cells from blood. The receptors were sampled from a woman aged 25 to 39 in good health. The CDR3 runs from the conserved cysteine through the conserved F or W. A D gene is named only where the DNA matches it firmly. Only some rows state a clone size, as once, few, many or a class for expanded clones.

abundance	len	d_gene	j_gene	v_gene	CDR3nt	CDR3aa
few	13	TRBD1	TRBJ2-3	TRBV6-5	TGTGCCAGCACTGGGACAGTTACCCATACGCAGTATTTT	CASTGTVTHTQYF
-	15	-	TRBJ1-1	TRBV28	TGTGCCAGCAGTCCGCCCCGGGGGGGCGGAACTGAAGCTTTCTTT	CASSPPRGGGTEAFF
-	19	-	TRBJ1-2	TRBV9	TGTGCCAGCAGCCTCCGGCCCGGGGGTACAGGCTCGGCCCCATATGGCTACACCTTC	CASSLRPGGTGSAPYGYTF
-	17	TRBD2	TRBJ2-5	TRBV27	TGTGCCAGCAGTTTATCCCCGACTAGCGGGAATTTGGAGACCCAGTACTTC	CASSLSPTSGNLETQYF
few	14	TRBD1	TRBJ2-5	TRBV25-1	TGTGCCAGCAGTGAGGCAGGGGGTGGAGAGACCCAGTACTTC	CASSEAGGGETQYF
-	15	-	TRBJ2-1	TRBV18	TGTGCCAGCTCACCAAGAGGGAGCTCCTACAATGAGCAGTTCTTC	CASSPRGSSYNEQFF
few	11	-	TRBJ2-5	TRBV29-1	TGCAGCTATGCCCAGCAAGAGACCCAGTACTTC	CSYAQQETQYF
few	13	TRBD2	TRBJ2-1	TRBV29-1	TGCAGCGTTGGTGGGAGGGTTACATATGAGCAGTTCTTC	CSVGGRVTYEQFF
-	12	-	TRBJ2-3	TRBV7-2	TGTGCCAGCAGCGGACCGGGAAATACGCAGTATTTT	CASSGPGNTQYF
-	16	-	TRBJ2-2	TRBV7-8	TGTGCCAGCAGTCCAGGAGAGAGGGCGAACACCGGGGAGCTGTTTTTT	CASSPGERANTGELFF
few	13	TRBD2	TRBJ2-5	TRBV9	TGTGCCAGCAGCGGGCTAGCGGGAGAGACCCAGTACTTC	CASSGLAGETQYF
few	15	TRBD1	TRBJ1-4	TRBV14	TGTGCCAGCAGCCTAAACAGGGGGCGCGCTGAAAAACTGTTTTTT	CASSLNRGRAEKLFF
-	11	TRBD1	TRBJ1-2	TRBV5-1	TGCGCCAGCCGACAGGGAGGCGGCTACACCTTC	CASRQGGGYTF
-	15	-	TRBJ2-2	TRBV11-2	TGTGCCAGCAGCTTAAAGGGGCTCGGCACCGGGGAGCTGTTTTTT	CASSLKGLGTGELFF
once	18	TRBD2	TRBJ2-3	TRBV4-3	TGCGCCAGCAGCTCGCCGGGACTAGCGTTCACTAGCACAGATACGCAGTATTTT	CASSSPGLAFTSTDTQYF
-	14	TRBD1	TRBJ2-1	TRBV7-2	TGTGCCAGCAGCGGACAGGGGGCGGGAAGTGAGCAGTTCTTC	CASSGQGAGSEQFF
-	13	-	TRBJ2-7	TRBV4-2	TGTGCCAGCAGCCCGAATCGTCGGGACGAGCAGTACTTC	CASSPNRRDEQYF
-	15	TRBD1	TRBJ2-1	TRBV7-9	TGTGCCAGCAGCGACCGGGACAGGCAGATCGATGAGCAGTTCTTC	CASSDRDRQIDEQFF
-	14	-	TRBJ2-7	TRBV2	TGTGCCAGCGCCTTCAGGGGCTCCACCTACGAGCAGTACTTC	CASAFRGSTYEQYF
-	15	-	TRBJ2-5	TRBV12-2	TGTGCAAGTCGCTCAAGACACCCGTTAACCGAGACCCAGTACTTC	CASRSRHPLTETQYF
few	13	-	TRBJ2-2	TRBV6-5	TGTGCCTGTAGCGACACGAACACCGGGGAGCTGTTTTTT	CACSDTNTGELFF
-	14	TRBD1	TRBJ1-1	TRBV6-6	TGTGCCAGCAGTGGGACAGGGGACCTTATTGAAGCTTTCTTT	CASSGTGDLIEAFF
-	15	TRBD1	TRBJ2-6	TRBV19	TGTGCCAGTAGTAGGACAGGGGCTGGGGCCAACGTCCTGACTTTC	CASSRTGAGANVLTF
once	15	-	TRBJ2-4	TRBV18	TGTGCCAGCTCACTTTCTCTGACAGAGAAAAACATTCAGTACTTC	CASSLSLTEKNIQYF
-	14	TRBD2	TRBJ2-1	TRBV6-1	TGTGCCAGCAAAGGGACTAGCGGATACAATGAGCAGTTCTTC	CASKGTSGYNEQFF
-	14	TRBD1	TRBJ2-5	TRBV5-6	TGTGCCAGCAGCGGGACAGGGGGCTGGAAGACCCAGTACTTC	CASSGTGGWKTQYF
-	17	TRBD1	TRBJ1-2	TRBV19	TGTGCCAGTATCCCGCGGGGCTGGGACAGCCCTAACTATGGCTACACCTTC	CASIPRGWDSPNYGYTF
-	16	-	TRBJ2-1	TRBV4-3	TGCGCCAGCAGCCAAGTGGGGACTGGATCCTACAATGAGCAGTTCTTC	CASSQVGTGSYNEQFF
-	14	-	TRBJ1-2	TRBV6-4	TGTGCCAGCAGTACCAGGGAGGGGTACTATGGCTACACCTTC	CASSTREGYYGYTF
few	14	TRBD2	TRBJ2-4	TRBV7-2	TGTGCCAGCAGCTTAATGGGGAGGGAAAACATTCAGTACTTC	CASSLMGRENIQYF
-	13	TRBD1	TRBJ2-5	TRBV7-2	TGTGCCAGCAGCCGGGACAGGGGGGAGACCCAGTACTTC	CASSRDRGETQYF
few	15	TRBD2	TRBJ2-2	TRBV9	TGTGCCAGCAGCGAGTCGGGACTAGACACCGGGGAGCTGTTTTTT	CASSESGLDTGELFF
few	18	-	TRBJ2-1	TRBV7-2	TGTGCCAGCAGCACTCAAGCCCCAACAGCGGATTACTACAATGAGCAGTTCTTC	CASSTQAPTADYYNEQFF
few	16	TRBD1	TRBJ2-7	TRBV27	TGTGCCAGCAGTTCCTCGGACAGGGGCAATACCTACGAGCAGTACTTC	CASSSSDRGNTYEQYF
few	13	-	TRBJ1-1	TRBV18	TGTGCCAGCTCACCACCGAGTAAGTCTGAAGCTTTCTTT	CASSPPSKSEAFF